The entry that follows covers one T cell receptor (beta chain) sequence. This sample is part of a study of T-cell reconstitution after alpha-beta-depleted transplantation in children. Library preparation (for TCRbeta) was performed with unique molecular identifiers. TCRdb redid the calling of the PCR reads with MiXCR, one entry per CDR3 protein. Of some 500,000 distinct CDR3 sequences in the sample, around 20% are singletons; the top ten hold roughly 3.3%. V gave up 3 bases and J gave up 3 bases, with 9 bases separating them. The CDR3 contains 13 residues. Germline assignment: CDR1 MNHEY and CDR2 SVGAGI.

This sequence was found in a human donor who donated a stem cell graft to a child with acute lymphoblastic leukemia. V usage is TRBV6-5 and J usage is TRBJ2-7, with unresolved D. Sequenced here: PBMCs from the stem cell graft donor, sampled from the stem cell graft. In DNA form, the CDR3 reads TGTGCCAGCAGTTATTCGGAACTCTACGAGCAGTACTTC. Amino acids: CASSYSELYEQYF.